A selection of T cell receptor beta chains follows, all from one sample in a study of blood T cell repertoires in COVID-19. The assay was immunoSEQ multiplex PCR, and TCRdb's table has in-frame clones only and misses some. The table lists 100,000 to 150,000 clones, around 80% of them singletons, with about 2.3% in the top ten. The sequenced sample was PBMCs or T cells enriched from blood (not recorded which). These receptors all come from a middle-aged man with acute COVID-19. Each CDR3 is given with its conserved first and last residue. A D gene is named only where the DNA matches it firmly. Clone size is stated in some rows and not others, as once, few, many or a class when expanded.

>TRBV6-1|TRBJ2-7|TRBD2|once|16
CASSGGGSEFPYEQYF
TGTGCCAGCAGTGGGGGAGGGAGCGAGTTCCCCTACGAGCAGTACTTC
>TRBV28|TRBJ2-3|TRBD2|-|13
CASESGGTDTQYF
TGTGCCAGTGAGAGCGGGGGTACAGATACGCAGTATTTT
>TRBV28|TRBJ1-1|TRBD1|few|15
CASSLPGQGDTEAFF
TGTGCCAGCAGTTTACCCGGACAGGGTGACACTGAAGCTTTCTTT
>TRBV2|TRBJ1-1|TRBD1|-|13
CASRTGGNTEAFF
TGTGCCAGCAGAACAGGGGGTAACACTGAAGCTTTCTTT
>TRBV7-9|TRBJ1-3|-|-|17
CASSGRVPGTSGNTIYF
TGTGCCAGCAGCGGGAGGGTACCGGGAACCTCTGGAAACACCATATATTTT
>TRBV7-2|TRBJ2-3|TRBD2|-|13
CASVAGGTDTQYF
TGTGCCAGCGTAGCGGGAGGCACAGATACGCAGTATTTT
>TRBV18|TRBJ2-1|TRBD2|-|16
CASSPTSGAWGDEQFF
TGTGCCAGCTCACCTACAAGCGGGGCCTGGGGCGATGAGCAGTTCTTC
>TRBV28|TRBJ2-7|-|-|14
CASINFQFPYEQYF
TGTGCCAGCATCAATTTCCAGTTTCCCTACGAGCAGTACTTC
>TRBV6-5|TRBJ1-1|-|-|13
CASRRQSNTEVFF
TGTGCCAGCAGGAGACAGTCCAACACTGAAGTTTTCTTT
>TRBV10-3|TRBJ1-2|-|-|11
CAISANYGYTF
TGTGCCATCAGCGCTAACTATGGCTACACCTTC
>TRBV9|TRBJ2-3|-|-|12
CASNGVGDTQYF
TGTGCCAGCAACGGGGTGGGGGATACGCAGTATTTT
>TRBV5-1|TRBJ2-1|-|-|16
CASSPSEGGDYNEQFF
TGCGCCAGCAGCCCCTCCGAGGGGGGGGACTACAATGAGCAGTTCTTC
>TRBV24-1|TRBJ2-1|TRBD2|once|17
CATSDQGTSGDYNEQFF
TGTGCCACCAGTGACCAGGGGACTAGCGGGGACTACAATGAGCAGTTCTTC
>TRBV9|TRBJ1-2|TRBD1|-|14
CASSVEAQGSGYTF
TGTGCCAGCAGCGTAGAAGCACAGGGGAGTGGCTACACCTTC